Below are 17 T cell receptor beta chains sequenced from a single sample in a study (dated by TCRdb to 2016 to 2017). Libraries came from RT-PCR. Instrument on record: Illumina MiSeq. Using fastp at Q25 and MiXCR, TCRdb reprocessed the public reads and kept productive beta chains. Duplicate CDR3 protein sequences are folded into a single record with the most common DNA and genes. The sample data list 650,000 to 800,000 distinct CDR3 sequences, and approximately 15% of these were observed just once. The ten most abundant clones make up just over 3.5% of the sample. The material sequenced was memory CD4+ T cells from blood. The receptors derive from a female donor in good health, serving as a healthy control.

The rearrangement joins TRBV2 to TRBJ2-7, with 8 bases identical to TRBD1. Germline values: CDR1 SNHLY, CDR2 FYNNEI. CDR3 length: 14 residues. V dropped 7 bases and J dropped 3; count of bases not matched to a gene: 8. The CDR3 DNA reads TGTGCCAGCAAGCGGACAGGGCCGCTCTACGAGCAGTACTTC. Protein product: CASKRTGPLYEQYF.

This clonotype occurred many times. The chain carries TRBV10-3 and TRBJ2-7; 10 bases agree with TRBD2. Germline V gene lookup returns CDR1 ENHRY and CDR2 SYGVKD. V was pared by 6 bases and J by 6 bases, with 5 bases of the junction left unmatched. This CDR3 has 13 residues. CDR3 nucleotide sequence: TGTGCCATCAGAGCGGGAGGGCTGGGCGAGCAGTACTTC. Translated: CAIRAGGLGEQYF.

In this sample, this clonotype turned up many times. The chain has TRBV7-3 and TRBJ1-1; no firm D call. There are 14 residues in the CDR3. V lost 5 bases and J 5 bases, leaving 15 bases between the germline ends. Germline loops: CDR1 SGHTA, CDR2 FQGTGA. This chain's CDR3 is CASSPTGSGTEAFF. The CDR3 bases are TGTGCCAGCAGCCCGACGGGGTCGGGGACTGAAGCTTTCTTT.

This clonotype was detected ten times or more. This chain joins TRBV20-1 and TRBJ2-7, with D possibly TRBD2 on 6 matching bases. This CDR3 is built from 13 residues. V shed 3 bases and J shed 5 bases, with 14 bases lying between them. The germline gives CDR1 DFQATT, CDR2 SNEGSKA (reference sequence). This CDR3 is CSARYGRPHEQYF. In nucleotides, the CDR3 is TGCAGTGCTAGGTATGGGAGGCCCCACGAGCAGTACTTC.

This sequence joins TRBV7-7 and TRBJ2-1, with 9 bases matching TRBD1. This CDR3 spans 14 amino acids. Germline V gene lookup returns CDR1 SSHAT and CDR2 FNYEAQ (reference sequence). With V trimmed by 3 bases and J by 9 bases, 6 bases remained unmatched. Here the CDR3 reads CASSFGTGSAEQFF. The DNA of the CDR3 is TGTGCCAGCAGCTTCGGGACAGGGTCGGCTGAGCAGTTCTTC.

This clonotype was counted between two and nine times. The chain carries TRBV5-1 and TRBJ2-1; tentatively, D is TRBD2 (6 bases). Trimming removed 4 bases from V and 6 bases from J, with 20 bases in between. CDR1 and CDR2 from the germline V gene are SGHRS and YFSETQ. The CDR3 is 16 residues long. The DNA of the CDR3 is TGCGCCAGCAGCGGAGGATCCGGGAGACCTCCCAATGAGCAGTTCTTC. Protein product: CASSGGSGRPPNEQFF.

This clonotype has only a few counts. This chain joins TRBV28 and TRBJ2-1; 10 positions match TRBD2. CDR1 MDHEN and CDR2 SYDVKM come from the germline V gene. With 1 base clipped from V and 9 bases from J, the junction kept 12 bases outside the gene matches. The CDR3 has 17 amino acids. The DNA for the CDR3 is TGTGCCAGCAGTTTATCCCGGACTAGCGGCACCCAAGGTGAGCAGTTCTTC. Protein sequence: CASSLSRTSGTQGEQFF.

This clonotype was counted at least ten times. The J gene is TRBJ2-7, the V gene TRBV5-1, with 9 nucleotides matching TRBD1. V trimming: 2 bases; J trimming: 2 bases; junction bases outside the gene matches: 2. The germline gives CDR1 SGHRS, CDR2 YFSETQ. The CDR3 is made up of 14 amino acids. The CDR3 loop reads CASSLNRGPYEQYF. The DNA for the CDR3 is TGCGCCAGCAGCTTAAACAGGGGGCCCTACGAGCAGTACTTC.

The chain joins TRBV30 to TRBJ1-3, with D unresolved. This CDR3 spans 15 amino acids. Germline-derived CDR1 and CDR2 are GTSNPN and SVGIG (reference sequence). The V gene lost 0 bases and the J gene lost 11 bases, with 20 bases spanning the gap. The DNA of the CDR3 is TGTGCCTGGAGTGTACCAAAAGGAGGGTTGCCCCCCATATATTTT. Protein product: CAWSVPKGGLPPIYF. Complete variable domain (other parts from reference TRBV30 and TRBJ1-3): SQTIHQWPATLVQPVGSPLSLECTVEGTSNPNLYWYRQAAGRGLQLLFYSVGIGQISSEVPQNLSASRPQDRQFILSSKKLLLSDSGFYLCAWSVPKGGLPPIYFGEGSWLTVV.

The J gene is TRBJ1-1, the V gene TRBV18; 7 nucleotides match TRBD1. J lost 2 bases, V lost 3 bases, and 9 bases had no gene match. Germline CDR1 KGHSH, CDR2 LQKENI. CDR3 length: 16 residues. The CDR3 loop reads CASSPGRDRTNTEAFF. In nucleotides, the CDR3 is TGTGCCAGCTCACCGGGACGGGACAGAACCAACACTGAAGCTTTCTTT.

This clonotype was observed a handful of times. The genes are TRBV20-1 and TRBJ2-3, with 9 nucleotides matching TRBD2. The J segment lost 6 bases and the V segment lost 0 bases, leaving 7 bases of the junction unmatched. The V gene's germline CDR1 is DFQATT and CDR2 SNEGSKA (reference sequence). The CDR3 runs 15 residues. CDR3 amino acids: CSAREFAGGSDTQYF. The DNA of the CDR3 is TGCAGTGCTAGAGAGTTCGCGGGAGGGTCGGATACGCAGTATTTT.

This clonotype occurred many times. CDR3 nucleotides: TGTGCCATCAGTGAGTTGGGACAGGGAGACTATGGCTACACCTTC. Its protein product is CAISELGQGDYGYTF. The chain recombines TRBV10-3 with TRBJ1-2, with 9 positions matching TRBD1. Germline CDR1 reads ENHRY; CDR2 reads SYGVKD. V shed 1 base, J shed 3 bases, and the junction held 3 bases outside the gene matches. This CDR3 contains 15 residues.

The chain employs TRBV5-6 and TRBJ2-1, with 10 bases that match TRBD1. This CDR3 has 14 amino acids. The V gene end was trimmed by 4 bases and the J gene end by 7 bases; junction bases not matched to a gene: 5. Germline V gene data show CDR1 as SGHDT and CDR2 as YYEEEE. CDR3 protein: CASSQGTGENEQFF. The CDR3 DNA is TGTGCCAGCAGCCAAGGGACAGGGGAAAATGAGCAGTTCTTC. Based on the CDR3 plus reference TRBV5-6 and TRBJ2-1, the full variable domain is DAGVTQSPTHLIKTRGQQVTLRCSPKSGHDTVSWYQQALGQGPQFIFQYYEEEERQRGNFPDRFSGHQFPNYSSELNVNALLLGDSALYLCASSQGTGENEQFFGPGTRLTVL.

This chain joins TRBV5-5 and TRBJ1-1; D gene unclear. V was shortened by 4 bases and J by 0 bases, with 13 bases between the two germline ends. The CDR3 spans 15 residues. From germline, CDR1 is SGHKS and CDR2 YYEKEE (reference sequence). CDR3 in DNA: TGTGCCAGCAGCCTCACGGAGAAACTGAACACTGAAGCTTTCTTT. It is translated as CASSLTEKLNTEAFF.

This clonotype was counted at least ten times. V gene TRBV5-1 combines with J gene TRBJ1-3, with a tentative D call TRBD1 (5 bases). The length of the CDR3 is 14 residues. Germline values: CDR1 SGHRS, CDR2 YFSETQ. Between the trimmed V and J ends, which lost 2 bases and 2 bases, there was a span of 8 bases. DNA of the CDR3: TGCGCCAGCAGCTTTGGAGGGGCTGGAAACACCATATATTTT. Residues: CASSFGGAGNTIYF.

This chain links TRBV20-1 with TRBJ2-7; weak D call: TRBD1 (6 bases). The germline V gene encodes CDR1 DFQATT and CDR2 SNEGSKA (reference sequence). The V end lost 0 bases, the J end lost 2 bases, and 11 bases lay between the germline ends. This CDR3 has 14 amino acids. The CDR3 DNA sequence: TGCAGTGCTAGAGAGGGGGCCCGAGCCTACGAGCAGTACTTC. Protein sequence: CSAREGARAYEQYF.

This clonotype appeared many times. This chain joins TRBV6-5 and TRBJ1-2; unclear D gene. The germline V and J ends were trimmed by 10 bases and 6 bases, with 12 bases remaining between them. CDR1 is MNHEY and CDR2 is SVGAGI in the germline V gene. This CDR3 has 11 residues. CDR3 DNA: TGTGCCACCGAAGACACTCATGGCTACACCTTC. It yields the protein CATEDTHGYTF.